This T cell receptor (beta chain) was captured by sequencing in a study of T-cell reconstitution after alpha-beta-depleted transplantation in children. Study conclusions and caveats: In patients about two months after transplant, alpha-beta T cells reportedly arose from several hundred expanded graft clones. One year after transplant, T-cell counts and diversity came mostly from newly produced T cells. Recipient T cells and thymic progenitors that survived were the source of the high TCRbeta diversity seen at day 60 in some patients.

Preparation of the TCRbeta library was carried out with unique molecular identifiers. Via MiXCR, TCRdb re-called the PCR reads, giving one row per CDR3 protein. The sample holds about 870,000 distinct CDR3 sequences, roughly 15% seen once. J gave up 5 bases and V 8 bases, and 6 bases lay outside the gene matches. Germline assignment: CDR1 LNHDA and CDR2 SQIVND (reference sequence). The CDR3 runs 15 residues. This clonotype was detected ten times or more. Its cognate antigen is unknown. The material sequenced was PBMCs, mostly from graft donor cells, taken 360 days after TCRalphabeta/CD19-depleted stem cell transplant. This clonotype was sampled from a male patient between 5 and 17 years old who had a stem cell transplant for acute lymphoblastic leukemia, so the T cells may come from the graft donor. This chain uses TRBV19 with TRBJ2-1; TRBD2 matches 13 bases. In nucleotides, the CDR3 is TGTGCCAGTCTGAAAGGGACTAGCGGGAACAATGAGCAGTTCTTC. This translates into CASLKGTSGNNEQFF.